This T cell receptor (beta chain) was captured in a study of cytotoxic CD8 clonotypes in ibrutinib-treated CLL. This clone was counted only a few times. Libraries were prepared by immunoSEQ multiplex PCR; TCRdb keeps only in-frame clonotypes and omits some of them. The top ten clones hold around 2.1% of a sample with 160,000 or so clones, 70% to 85% of them seen once. From germline, CDR1 is SGHNT and CDR2 YYREEE (reference sequence). Trimming cost V 6 bases and J 7 bases, with 22 bases left between them. This CDR3 has 15 residues. The TCR originated in a human donor with chronic lymphocytic leukemia. This sample comprised PBMCs, obtained after 12 months of ibrutinib treatment. The chain combines TRBV5-4 with TRBJ1-2; possible D gene TRBD1, 5 bases. CDR3 coding DNA: TGTGCCAGCATCCCAGGTGGGGGGACCTCATTTGGCTACACCTTC. Amino acids: CASIPGGGTSFGYTF.